The T cell receptor beta chain described here comes from a study of blood T cell repertoires in COVID-19. Study context: Material from acute and convalescent COVID-19 was sourced from the United States, Italy and Spain. T cells, B-cell-depleted T cells, or PBMCs provided the cDNA or gDNA that served as material.

Some clones are missing from TCRdb's copy, which holds only in-frame ones; the method was immunoSEQ multiplex PCR. The data contain tens of thousands of clones, roughly 76% of them singletons. Seattle's cohort entered during active infection and was followed longitudinally. Germline loops: CDR1 SGHNT, CDR2 YYREEE (reference sequence). The CDR3 sequence is 13 residues long. The V and J ends lost 0 bases and 3 bases respectively, with 7 bases between them. This clonotype was sampled from an elderly man with COVID-19, enrolled during active disease. Specimen: peripheral blood. V gene TRBV5-4 combines with J gene TRBJ2-7; a possible D gene is TRBD2 (6 bases). In DNA, the CDR3 is TGTGCCAGCAGCTTGGGGACTAACTACGAGCAGTACTTC. Residues: CASSLGTNYEQYF.